Reported below is one T cell receptor beta chain. In its sample, this clonotype was seen a few times. Its antigen target is currently unknown. Per-nucleotide qualities are absent, and no much larger clonotype sits a single base away. Ficoll-Paque density gradient centrifugation was used to isolate PBMCs. These reads were obtained on an Illumina NovaSeq 6000. Using 5'RACE with constant-segment primers, TCRalpha and TCRbeta cDNA libraries were constructed, with sample barcodes and unique molecular identifiers added in the process. RNA was extracted from every sample with Trizol reagent. Amplification of the libraries took two PCR steps, and the second step added a second sample barcode plus Illumina TruSeq adapters. Libraries were sequenced on an Illumina NovaSeq with 2 x 150 bp paired-end reads. Concerning the study's data processing: Reads were demultiplexed and collapsed into UMI-guided consensus sequences with migec v1.2.7. With mixcr v2.1.11, UMI consensuses were aligned to TRA and TRB V and J templates and assembled into clonotypes. Clonotypes were classified as expanded or contracted when called significant by both edgeR and NoisET, with noise models trained on biological replicates. edgeR calls used a false discovery rate-adjusted p below 0.01 and a log2 fold-change threshold of 1. As an exploratory analysis of dynamics, max-normalized trajectories of the 1000 most abundant clonotypes were examined with PCA combined with hierarchical clustering. Separately sequenced CD4+ and CD8+ repertoires were used to assign a CD4 or CD8 phenotype to each responding clone. In-frame beta chains were kept once TCRdb had trimmed the public reads at Q25 with fastp and called clones with MiXCR. One record per CDR3 amino acid sequence lists the most common genes and DNA. These V and J calls rely on TCRdb rather than the paper's analysis. For this sample there are 290,000 or so distinct CDR3 sequences; less than 20% appear just once. Clones ranked in the top ten supply roughly 20% of the sample.

The sample comes from a study of T-cell memory formation after mild COVID-19 (dated by TCRdb to 2020 to 2022). Background for the entire study: Most TCR sequence clusters were specific to one of the two donors. In a couple of donors, T-cell clones that expanded and contracted after mild COVID-19 were followed by sequencing TCRalpha and TCRbeta repertoires longitudinally. The cohort was made up of two young adult volunteers, one female and one male, who were previously healthy.

The paper as a whole reports these results and caveats: The detection of some responding clones in pre-infection memory suggests that pre-existing cross-reactive memory T cells joined the SARS-CoV-2 response. From day 15 to 85, contracting clones showed balanced CD4/CD8 phenotypes, whereas a second wave of clones that expanded from day 15 to 37 leaned towards CD4+. The second-wave clones that peaked on day 37 were not confirmed to be SARS-CoV-2 specific. Only a couple of mild cases were covered by the study, and larger cohorts that include severe cases with pre-infection samples were considered necessary. Contracting CD4+ clones turned up mainly in the CM and EM memory subsets, whereas EMRA was where CD8+ clones were enriched.

This sequence was found in a man aged 18 to 30 who had mild COVID-19 (a few samples of this study predate the infection). The sample titles of this study are shuffled in the database, so cell type and time point are left out; the donor was told from shared clones. The material sequenced was PBMCs or a T cell subset sorted from them (not recorded which).

The bases are TGTGCCAGCAGTGGGACGGGGGGCAGAGCCGGGGAGCTGTTTTTT. Its protein product is CASSGTGGRAGELFF. The V and J segments used are TRBV6-1 and TRBJ2-2, and perhaps TRBD2 as D gene, on 7 matching bases. The CDR3 holds 15 amino acids from the cysteine to the phenylalanine. Left in the record is the CDR3 DNA by itself, 45 bases read in frame from the first base. A distance of 15 bases separates the germline ends of V and J, which lose 4 bases and 6 bases respectively. The CDR1 and CDR2 encoded by the germline V gene are MNHNS and SASEGT.